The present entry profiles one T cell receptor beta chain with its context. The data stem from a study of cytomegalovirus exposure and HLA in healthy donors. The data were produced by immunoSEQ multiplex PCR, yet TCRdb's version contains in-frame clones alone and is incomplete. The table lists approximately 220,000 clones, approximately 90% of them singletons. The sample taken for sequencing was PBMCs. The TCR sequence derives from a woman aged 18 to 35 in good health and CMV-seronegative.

The CDR3 DNA is TGTGCCAGCTCACCATCGGGAGGCACCGAGACCCAGTACTTC. As protein: CASSPSGGTETQYF. The J gene is TRBJ2-5, the V gene TRBV18; 7 bases line up with TRBD2. The J segment lost 5 bases and the V segment lost 2 bases, leaving 5 bases of the junction unmatched. This CDR3 spans 14 amino acids. Germline V gene sequence: CDR1 KGHSH, CDR2 LQKENI.